Listed here is a single TCR beta chain. This sample is drawn from a study of blood T cell repertoires in COVID-19. Overall study: COVID-19 samples collected from the United States, Italy and Spain covered acute and convalescent phases.

The authors' processing: Amplification of reference gene primers provided the estimated nucleated cell counts. Using immunoSEQ multiplex PCR, the repertoire was profiled, and TCRdb retains in-frame clones only, with some absent. V, J and clone size are those of that table, while D and trimming were read from the DNA. Of a few hundred thousand clones in the sample, around 85% were seen once. The V gene lost 5 bases and the J gene lost 5 bases, with 18 bases spanning the gap. The CDR3 loop spans 15 amino acids. Germline CDR1 reads LNHDA; CDR2 reads SQIVND (reference sequence). Participants, 18 to 89 years old, spanned about 26 US areas. Cohort allocation depended upon clinical history that participants reported.

Sample: PBMCs or T cells enriched from blood (not recorded which). The rearrangement uses TRBV19 and TRBJ2-5, with D possibly matching TRBD2 (6 bases). The receptor's source is a middle-aged woman with acute COVID-19. The CDR3 DNA reads as TGTGCCAGTAGTTTGGATCCGCGGGGTCGGGAGACCCAGTACTTC. The encoded protein is CASSLDPRGRETQYF.